The T cell receptor (beta chain) under discussion was sequenced for a study of blood T cell repertoires in COVID-19. Study-level information: Nucleic acid was either cDNA or gDNA, and it came from T cells, B-cell-depleted T cells, or PBMCs.

Original handling: Estimation of nucleated cell counts was performed using reference gene primer amplification. TCRdb's table, derived via immunoSEQ multiplex PCR, lists solely in-frame clones and lacks some. V, J and clone size derive from that table, while D and trimming were established from the DNA sequence. The sample carries some 64,000 clones, more than 70% recorded once. Per the germline V gene, CDR1 is MNHEY and CDR2 is SVGEGT. This CDR3 contains 16 residues. V lost 4 bases and J 3 bases, leaving 18 bases between the germline ends. The sequenced material came from peripheral blood. The rearrangement uses TRBV6-2 or TRBV6-3 and TRBJ2-5, with D possibly matching TRBD2 (5 bases). The sequence was collected from a man aged 65 to 79 with acute or convalescent COVID-19. The CDR3, as DNA: TGTGCCAGCAGTTTTGCGAGGAGGTCCGGGAAAGAGACCCAGTACTTC. Amino acids: CASSFARRSGKETQYF.